These T cell receptor beta chains were read from a single sample in a study of blood T cell repertoires in COVID-19. The protocol was immunoSEQ multiplex PCR, while the TCRdb copy is restricted to in-frame clones and leaves out a portion. The profile shows 150,000 to 200,000 clones, about nine tenths of them singletons. The sequenced sample consisted of peripheral blood. These receptors originate from a woman in her sixties or seventies with acute or convalescent COVID-19. Each CDR3 is given with its conserved first and last residue. A D gene is named only where the DNA matches it firmly. Clone sizes are given selectively: once, few, many, or a class where the clone is expanded.

v_gene	j_gene	abundance	d_gene	CDR3nt	CDR3aa
TRBV28	TRBJ1-5	NA	NA	TGTGCCAGCGGCTCCTACAGGGTTGATCAGCCCCAGCATTTT	CASGSYRVDQPQHF
TRBV7-9	TRBJ1-2	NA	NA	TGTGCCAGCAGCTTGGTACAGGGAGCTGGCTACACCTTC	CASSLVQGAGYTF
TRBV6-5	TRBJ2-5	NA	NA	TGTGCCAGCAAGTCGCGGGGCGGGGAGACCCAGTACTTC	CASKSRGGETQYF
TRBV6-1	TRBJ2-2	NA	TRBD1	TGTGCCAGCAGTGAACAGGGGGCAGTCGGGGAGCTGTTTTTT	CASSEQGAVGELFF
TRBV3-1/TRBV3-2	TRBJ1-2	NA	TRBD1	TGTGCCAGCAGCCAATCGCAGGGGGCCGGTGGCTACACCTTC	CASSQSQGAGGYTF
TRBV9	TRBJ2-2	NA	NA	TGTGCCAGCAGCGTAGATGGAGCCCTAGCCGGGGAGCTGTTTTTT	CASSVDGALAGELFF
TRBV19	TRBJ1-6	NA	TRBD1	TGTGCCAGTAGTACCATCGGGACAGGGGGCGATTCACCCCTCCACTTT	CASSTIGTGGDSPLHF
TRBV7-2	TRBJ2-2	NA	TRBD1	TGTGCCAGCAGCTCGGGACAGATCACCGGGGAGCTGTTTTTT	CASSSGQITGELFF
TRBV7-2	TRBJ2-3	NA	TRBD2	TGTGCCAGCAGCCCCCTGCGGGGCGGACTAGCGGGAGATACGCAGTATTTT	CASSPLRGGLAGDTQYF
TRBV11-3	TRBJ2-3	NA	NA	TGTGCCAGCAGCTCCTTGAGCGACGGCACAGATACGCAGTATTTT	CASSSLSDGTDTQYF
TRBV27	TRBJ2-7	NA	NA	TGTGCCAGCAGCCTTAACTTCAGGTCCTACGAGCAGTACTTC	CASSLNFRSYEQYF
TRBV4-1	TRBJ2-1	NA	NA	TGCGCCAGCAGCCAAGGACAGGCCGGAGTCAATGAGCAGTTCTTC	CASSQGQAGVNEQFF
TRBV29-1	TRBJ1-2	NA	NA	TGCAGCGTTCAAGGCGTTCGAGGCAATGGCTACACCTTC	CSVQGVRGNGYTF
TRBV18	TRBJ1-1	once	TRBD1	TGTGCCAGCTCCGGACAGGGGAAGGACACTGAAGCTTTCTTT	CASSGQGKDTEAFF
TRBV7-6	TRBJ2-3	NA	NA	TGTGCCAGCAGCTTAAGTCTCCGGAGTGGTACAGATACGCAGTATTTT	CASSLSLRSGTDTQYF
TRBV19	TRBJ1-5	NA	NA	TGTGCCAGTAGTTTCGAGGCTCCTCAGCCCCAGCATTTT	CASSFEAPQPQHF
TRBV21-1	TRBJ2-7	NA	NA	TGTGCCAGCCGTGGGACAGCCTACGAGCAGTACTTC	CASRGTAYEQYF
TRBV6-5	TRBJ2-7	NA	TRBD1	TGTGCCAGCAGGGGGACAGGGGGGTACGAGCAGTACTTC	CASRGTGGYEQYF
TRBV6-4	TRBJ1-1	NA	NA	TGTGCCAGCAGTGAGACAGACAGTGCTGAAGCTTTCTTT	CASSETDSAEAFF
TRBV6-6	TRBJ1-1	NA	NA	TGTGCCAGCAGGGGAGGAATTATGAACACTGAAGCTTTCTTT	CASRGGIMNTEAFF
TRBV19	TRBJ1-4	few	TRBD1	TGTGCCAGTAGTATAGAGACAGGGGGACCCATTGCAACTAATGAAAAACTGTTTTTT	CASSIETGGPIATNEKLFF
TRBV5-1	TRBJ2-3	NA	NA	TGCGCCAGCAGCTTGGCCGAGGGAGATACGCAGTATTTT	CASSLAEGDTQYF
TRBV10-1	TRBJ2-1	NA	NA	TGCGCCAGCAGTGAGGTGTTAGCGACGCGGAATGAGCAGTTCTTC	CASSEVLATRNEQFF
TRBV10-3	TRBJ1-4	NA	NA	TGTGCCATCAGTGCCTTGGGCGATAATGAAAAACTGTTTTTT	CAISALGDNEKLFF
TRBV1	TRBJ1-5	NA	NA	TGCACCAGCAGCCAGGACACACCCGGGGGAAAAGATCAGCCCCAGCATTTT	CTSSQDTPGGKDQPQHF
TRBV5-6	TRBJ1-5	NA	NA	TGTGCCAGCAGCCGAGAGCTGAATCAGCCCCAGCATTTT	CASSRELNQPQHF
TRBV7-3	TRBJ2-7	NA	TRBD2	TGTGCCAGCAGCCCCCAGGGGCTAGCGGGAGACGAGCAGTACTTC	CASSPQGLAGDEQYF
TRBV5-5	TRBJ1-2	NA	NA	TGTGCCAGCAGCTTGGCCCAGGGTACGGGCTATGGCTACACCTTC	CASSLAQGTGYGYTF
TRBV5-1	TRBJ1-1	NA	NA	TGCGCCAGCAGCCTCACAGGGATTATCCCCTCCTTT	CASSLTGIIPSF
TRBV18	TRBJ2-1	NA	TRBD2	TGTGCCAGCTCAACTAGCGGGAGGAATGAGCAGTTCTTC	CASSTSGRNEQFF
TRBV6-5	TRBJ1-1	NA	TRBD1	TGTGCCAGCATTTTACAGGGGGCGGGAACTGAAGCTTTCTTT	CASILQGAGTEAFF
TRBV10-3	TRBJ1-2	NA	TRBD1	TGTGCCATCGGAACCGGGACAGGATGGGGCTACACCTTC	CAIGTGTGWGYTF
TRBV6-5	TRBJ1-1	NA	TRBD1	TGTGCCAGCAGCCTAGACAGGGGTAACACTGAAGCTTTCTTT	CASSLDRGNTEAFF
TRBV29-1	TRBJ2-5	NA	NA	TGCAGCGCACCCCAGGCGAACCAAGAGACCCAGTACTTC	CSAPQANQETQYF
TRBV7-9	TRBJ1-5	NA	NA	TGTGCCAGCAGCCACGGACAGAATAGCAATCAGCCCCAGCATTTT	CASSHGQNSNQPQHF
TRBV19	TRBJ1-1	NA	NA	TGTGCCAGTAGTTCCAGGGGAACGAGGAAAACGGAAGCTTTCTTT	CASSSRGTRKTEAFF
TRBV5-1	TRBJ1-1	once	NA	TGCGCCAGTAGAGAGAGGACTGAAGCTTTCTTT	CASRERTEAFF